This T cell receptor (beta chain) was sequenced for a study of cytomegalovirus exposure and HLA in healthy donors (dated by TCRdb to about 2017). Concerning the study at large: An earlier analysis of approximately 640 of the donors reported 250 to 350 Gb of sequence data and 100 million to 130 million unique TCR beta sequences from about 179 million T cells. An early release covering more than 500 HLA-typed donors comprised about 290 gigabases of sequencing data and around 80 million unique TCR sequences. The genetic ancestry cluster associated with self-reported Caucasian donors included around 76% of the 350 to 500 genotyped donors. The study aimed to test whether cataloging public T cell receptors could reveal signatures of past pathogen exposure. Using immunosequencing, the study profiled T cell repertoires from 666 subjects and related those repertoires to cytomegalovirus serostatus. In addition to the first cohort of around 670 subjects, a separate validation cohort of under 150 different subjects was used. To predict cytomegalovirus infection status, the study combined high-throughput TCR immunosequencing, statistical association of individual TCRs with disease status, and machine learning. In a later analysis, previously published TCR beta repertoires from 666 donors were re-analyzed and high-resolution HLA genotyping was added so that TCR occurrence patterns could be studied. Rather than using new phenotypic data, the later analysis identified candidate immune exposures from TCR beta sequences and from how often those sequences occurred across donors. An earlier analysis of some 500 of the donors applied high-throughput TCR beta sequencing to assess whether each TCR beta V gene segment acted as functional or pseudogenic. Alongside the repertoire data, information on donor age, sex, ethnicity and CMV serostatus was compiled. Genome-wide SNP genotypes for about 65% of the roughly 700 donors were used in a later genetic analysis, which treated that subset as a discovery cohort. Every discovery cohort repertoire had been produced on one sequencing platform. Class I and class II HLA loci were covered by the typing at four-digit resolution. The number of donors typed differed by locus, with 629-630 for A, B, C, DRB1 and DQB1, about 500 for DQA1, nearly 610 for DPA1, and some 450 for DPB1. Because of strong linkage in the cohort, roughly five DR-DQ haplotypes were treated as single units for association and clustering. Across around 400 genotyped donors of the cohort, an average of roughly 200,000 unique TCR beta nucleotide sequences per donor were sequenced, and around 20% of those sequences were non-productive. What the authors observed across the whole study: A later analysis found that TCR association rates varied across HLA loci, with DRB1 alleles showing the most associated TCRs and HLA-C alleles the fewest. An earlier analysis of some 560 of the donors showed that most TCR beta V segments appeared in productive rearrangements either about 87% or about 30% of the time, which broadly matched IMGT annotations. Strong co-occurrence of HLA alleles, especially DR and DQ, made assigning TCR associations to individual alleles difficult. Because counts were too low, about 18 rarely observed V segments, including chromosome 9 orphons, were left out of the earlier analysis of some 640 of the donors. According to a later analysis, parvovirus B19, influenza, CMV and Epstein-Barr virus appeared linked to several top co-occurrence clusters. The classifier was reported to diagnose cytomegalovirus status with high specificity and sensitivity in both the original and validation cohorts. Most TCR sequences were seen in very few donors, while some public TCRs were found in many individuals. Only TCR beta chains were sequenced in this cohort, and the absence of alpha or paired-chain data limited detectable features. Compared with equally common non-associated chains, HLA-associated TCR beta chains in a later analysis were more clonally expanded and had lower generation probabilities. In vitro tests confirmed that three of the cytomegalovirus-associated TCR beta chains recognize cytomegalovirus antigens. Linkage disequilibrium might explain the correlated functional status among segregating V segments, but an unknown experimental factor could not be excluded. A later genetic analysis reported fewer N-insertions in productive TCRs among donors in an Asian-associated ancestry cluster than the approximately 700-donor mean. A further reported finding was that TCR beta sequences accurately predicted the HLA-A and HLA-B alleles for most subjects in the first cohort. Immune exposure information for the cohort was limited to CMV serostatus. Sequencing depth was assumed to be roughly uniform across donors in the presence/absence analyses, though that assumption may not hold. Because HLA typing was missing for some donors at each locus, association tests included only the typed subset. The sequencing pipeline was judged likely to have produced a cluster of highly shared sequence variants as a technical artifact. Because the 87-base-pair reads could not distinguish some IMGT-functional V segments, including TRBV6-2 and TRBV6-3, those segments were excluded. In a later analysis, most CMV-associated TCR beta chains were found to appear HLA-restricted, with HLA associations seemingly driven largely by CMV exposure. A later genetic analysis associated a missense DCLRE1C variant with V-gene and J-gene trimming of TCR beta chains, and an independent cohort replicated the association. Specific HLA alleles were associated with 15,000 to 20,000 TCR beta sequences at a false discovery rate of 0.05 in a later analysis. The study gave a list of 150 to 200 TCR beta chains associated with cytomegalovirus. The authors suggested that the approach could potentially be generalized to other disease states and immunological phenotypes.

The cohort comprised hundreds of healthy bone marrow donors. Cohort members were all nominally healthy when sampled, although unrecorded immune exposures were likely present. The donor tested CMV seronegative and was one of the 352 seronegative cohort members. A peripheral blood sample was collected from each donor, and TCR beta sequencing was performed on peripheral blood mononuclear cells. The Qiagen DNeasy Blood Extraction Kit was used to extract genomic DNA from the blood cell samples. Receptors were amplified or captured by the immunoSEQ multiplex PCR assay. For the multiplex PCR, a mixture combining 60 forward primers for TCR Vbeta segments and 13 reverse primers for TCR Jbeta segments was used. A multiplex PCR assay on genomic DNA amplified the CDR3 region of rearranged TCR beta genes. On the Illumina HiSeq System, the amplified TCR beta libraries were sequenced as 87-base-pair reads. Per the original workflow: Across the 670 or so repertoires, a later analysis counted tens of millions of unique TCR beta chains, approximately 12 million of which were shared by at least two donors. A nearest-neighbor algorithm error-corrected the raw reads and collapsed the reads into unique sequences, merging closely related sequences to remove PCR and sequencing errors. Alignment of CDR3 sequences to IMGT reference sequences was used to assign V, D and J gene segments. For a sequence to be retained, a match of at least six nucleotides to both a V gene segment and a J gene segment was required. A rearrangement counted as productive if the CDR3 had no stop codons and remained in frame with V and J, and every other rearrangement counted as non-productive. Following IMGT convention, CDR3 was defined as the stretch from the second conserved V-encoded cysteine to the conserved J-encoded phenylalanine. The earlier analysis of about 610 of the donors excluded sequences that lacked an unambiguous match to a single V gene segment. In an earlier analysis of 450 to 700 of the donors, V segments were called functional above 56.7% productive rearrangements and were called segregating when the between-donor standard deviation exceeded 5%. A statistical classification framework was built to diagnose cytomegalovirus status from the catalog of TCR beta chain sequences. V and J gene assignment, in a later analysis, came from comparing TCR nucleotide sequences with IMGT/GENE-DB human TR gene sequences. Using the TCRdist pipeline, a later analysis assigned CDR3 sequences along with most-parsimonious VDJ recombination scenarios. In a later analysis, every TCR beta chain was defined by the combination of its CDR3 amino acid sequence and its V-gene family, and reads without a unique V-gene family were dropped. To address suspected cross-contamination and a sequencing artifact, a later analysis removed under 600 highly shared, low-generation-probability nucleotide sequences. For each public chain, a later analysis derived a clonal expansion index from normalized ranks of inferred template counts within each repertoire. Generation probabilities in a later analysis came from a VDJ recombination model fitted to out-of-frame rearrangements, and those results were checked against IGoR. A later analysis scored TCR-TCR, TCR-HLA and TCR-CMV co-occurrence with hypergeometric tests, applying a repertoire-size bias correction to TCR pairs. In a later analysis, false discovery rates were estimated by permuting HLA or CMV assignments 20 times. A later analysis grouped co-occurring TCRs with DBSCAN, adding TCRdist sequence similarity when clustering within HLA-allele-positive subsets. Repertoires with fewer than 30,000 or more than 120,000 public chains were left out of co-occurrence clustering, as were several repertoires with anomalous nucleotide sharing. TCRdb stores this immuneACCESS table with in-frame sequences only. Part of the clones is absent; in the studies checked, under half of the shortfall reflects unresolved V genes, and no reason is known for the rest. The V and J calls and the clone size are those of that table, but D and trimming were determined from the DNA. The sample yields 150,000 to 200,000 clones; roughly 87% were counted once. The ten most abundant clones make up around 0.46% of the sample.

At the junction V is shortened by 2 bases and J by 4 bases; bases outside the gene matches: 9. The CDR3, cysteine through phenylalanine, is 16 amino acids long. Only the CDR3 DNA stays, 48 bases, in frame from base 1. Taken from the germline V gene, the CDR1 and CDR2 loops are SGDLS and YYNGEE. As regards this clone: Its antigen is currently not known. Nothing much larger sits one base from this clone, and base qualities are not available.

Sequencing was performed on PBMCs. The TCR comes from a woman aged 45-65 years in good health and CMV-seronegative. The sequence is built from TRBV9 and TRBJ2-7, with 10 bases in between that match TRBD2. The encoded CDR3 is CASSVDLAGGSYEQYF. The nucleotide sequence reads TGTGCCAGCAGCGTCGACTTAGCGGGAGGTTCGTACGAGCAGTACTTC.